This TCR beta chain was recorded in a study of control samples from healthy donors and cancer patients. TCRdb's table, derived via immunoSEQ multiplex PCR, lists solely in-frame clones and lacks some. The repertoire has 150,000 or so clones, 85% to 95% of them found once; the top ten carry approximately 14%. V was shortened by 0 bases and J by 7 bases, with 12 bases between the two germline ends. Germline V gene lookup returns CDR1 SGHTA and CDR2 FQGNSA. This CDR3 region has 14 residues. Sequenced material: PBMCs. The clonotype was recovered from a man in his fifties or sixties with colorectal cancer. J is TRBJ1-2 and V is TRBV7-2, with D perhaps TRBD1 (6 bases). The CDR3 DNA follows: TGTGCCAGCAGCTTAGCGTTCAGGGGCGGTGGCTACACCTTC. It translates to CASSLAFRGGGYTF.